What follows is one TCR beta chain and its context. This entry comes from a study of control samples from healthy donors and cancer patients. TCRdb keeps only in-frame clones here, not all; method: immunoSEQ multiplex PCR. Of roughly 200,000 clones in the sample, over 80% are singletons; the top ten hold 1.5% to 2%. This CDR3 is built from 14 residues. Germline V gene sequence: CDR1 MRHNA, CDR2 SNTAGT. Trimming took off 4 bases at V and 7 bases at J, with 16 bases between the two ends. The sequence derives from a man younger than 45 in good health. The material sequenced was blood. This sequence joins TRBV6-4 and TRBJ1-1, with TRBD1 as a possible D gene (5 bases). This CDR3 reads CASSALLGTGEAFF. Written as DNA, the CDR3 is TGTGCCAGCAGTGCCTTACTAGGAACAGGTGAAGCTTTCTTT.